The clone carrying this TCR beta chain is a singleton in its sample. These data come from a study of control samples from healthy donors and cancer patients. The CDR3 is 13 amino acids. CDR1 is LNHDA and CDR2 is SQIVND in the germline V gene (reference sequence). After removal of 7 bases from V and 5 bases from J, the junction contained 6 bases not matched to a gene. TCRdb's table, derived via immunoSEQ multiplex PCR, lists solely in-frame clones and lacks some. The sample shows fewer than 200,000 clones, roughly 94% of them seen only once. The TCR was taken from a man aged 60 to 75 with colorectal cancer. The sample taken for sequencing was PBMCs. The chain employs TRBV19 and TRBJ2-5; TRBD1 matches 8 bases. CDR3: CASNQQGGETQYF. The DNA for the CDR3 is TGTGCCAGTAATCAACAGGGGGGTGAGACCCAGTACTTC.